Each of the 2 T cell receptor beta chains below was sequenced from the same sample in a study of T cell repertoires in cytomegalovirus infection. TCRdb ran MiXCR on the reads and lists one entry per CDR3 protein. The sample has over 300,000 distinct CDR3 sequences; roughly 9.5% are singletons. Sequencing used PBMCs. The receptors derive from a human donor in good health (CMV status not recorded). Some clones in this sample may be carry-over from other donors' samples.

The chain links TRBV19 to TRBJ1-2, with a weak D call TRBD1 (6 bases). CDR3 length equals 13 residues. Germline CDR1 LNHDA, CDR2 SQIVND (reference sequence). The V and J ends lost 7 bases and 4 bases respectively, with 13 bases between them. The CDR3 sequence is CASTDRKLYGYTF. CDR3 nucleotides: TGTGCCAGTACAGACAGGAAACTCTATGGCTACACCTTC.

This clonotype was counted a few times. The chain combines TRBV12-3 or TRBV12-4 with TRBJ2-7, with D possibly being TRBD1 or TRBD2 (5 bases each). This CDR3 has 16 amino acids. The ends were cut back, 5 bases at V and 3 bases at J, with 20 bases in the middle. The chain's CDR3 is CASSERGRPPVYEQYF. The DNA of the CDR3 is TGTGCCAGCAGTGAAAGGGGACGGCCACCCGTCTACGAGCAGTACTTC.